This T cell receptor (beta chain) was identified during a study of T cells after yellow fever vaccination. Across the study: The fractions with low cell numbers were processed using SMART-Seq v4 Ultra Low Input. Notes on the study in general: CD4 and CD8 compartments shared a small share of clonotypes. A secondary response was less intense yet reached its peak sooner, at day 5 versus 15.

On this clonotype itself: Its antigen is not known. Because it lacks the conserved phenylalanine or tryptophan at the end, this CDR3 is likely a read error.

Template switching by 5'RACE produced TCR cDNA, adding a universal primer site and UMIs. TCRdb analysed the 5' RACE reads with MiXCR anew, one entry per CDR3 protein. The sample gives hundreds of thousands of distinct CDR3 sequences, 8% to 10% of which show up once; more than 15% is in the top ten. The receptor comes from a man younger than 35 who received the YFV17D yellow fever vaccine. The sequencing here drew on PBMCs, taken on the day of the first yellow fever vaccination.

DNA for the CDR3: TGTGCCAGCAGCTTGGTCGGGAACTCGGCAGATACGCAGTATTCT. Translation: CASSLVGNSADTQYS. V gene TRBV5-6 combines with J gene TRBJ2-3, with D perhaps matching TRBD2 (5 bases). The CDR3 has 15 amino acids. In germline, CDR1 is SGHDT, CDR2 YYEEEE. V gave up 0 bases and J gave up 4 bases, with 12 bases separating them.